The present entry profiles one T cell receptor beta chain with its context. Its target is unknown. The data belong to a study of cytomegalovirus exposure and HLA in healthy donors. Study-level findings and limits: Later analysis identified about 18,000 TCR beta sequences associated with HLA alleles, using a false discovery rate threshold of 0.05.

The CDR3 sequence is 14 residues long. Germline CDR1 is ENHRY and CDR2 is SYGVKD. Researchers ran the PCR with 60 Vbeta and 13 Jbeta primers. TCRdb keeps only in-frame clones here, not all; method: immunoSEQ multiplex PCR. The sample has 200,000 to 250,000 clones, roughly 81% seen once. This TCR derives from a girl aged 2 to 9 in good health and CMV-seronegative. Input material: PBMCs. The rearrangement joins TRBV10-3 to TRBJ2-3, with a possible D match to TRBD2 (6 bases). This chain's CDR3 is CASEAGRGTDTQYF. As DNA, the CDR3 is TGTGCATCCGAGGCGGGACGAGGGACAGATACGCAGTATTTT.